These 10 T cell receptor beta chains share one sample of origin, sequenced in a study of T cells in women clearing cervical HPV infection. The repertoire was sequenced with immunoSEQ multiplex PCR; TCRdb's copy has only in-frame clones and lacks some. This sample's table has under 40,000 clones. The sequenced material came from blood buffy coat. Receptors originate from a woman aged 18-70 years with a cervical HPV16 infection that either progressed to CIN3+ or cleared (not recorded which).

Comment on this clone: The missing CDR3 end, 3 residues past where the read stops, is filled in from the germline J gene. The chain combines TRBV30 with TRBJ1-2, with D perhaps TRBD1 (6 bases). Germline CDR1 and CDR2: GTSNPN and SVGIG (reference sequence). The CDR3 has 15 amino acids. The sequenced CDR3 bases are TGTGCCTGGAGACCAACGGGGGGGGGCTCCTACGAG. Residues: CAWRPTGGGSYE. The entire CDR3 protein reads CAWRPTGGGSYEYTF. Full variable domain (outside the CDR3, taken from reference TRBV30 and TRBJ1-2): SQTIHQWPATLVQPVGSPLSLECTVEGTSNPNLYWYRQAAGRGLQLLFYSVGIGQISSEVPQNLSASRPQDRQFILSSKKLLLSDSGFYLCAWRPTGGGSYEYTFGSGTRLTVV.

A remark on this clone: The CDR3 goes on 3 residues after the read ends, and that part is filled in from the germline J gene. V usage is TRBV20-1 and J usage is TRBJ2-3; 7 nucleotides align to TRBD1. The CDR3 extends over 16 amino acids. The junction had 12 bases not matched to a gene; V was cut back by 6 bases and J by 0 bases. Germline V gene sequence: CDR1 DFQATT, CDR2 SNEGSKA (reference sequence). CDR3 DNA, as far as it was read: TGCAGTGCGGGGTTCAATACAGGGGACAGCACAGATACG. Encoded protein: CSAGFNTGDSTDT. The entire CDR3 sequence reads CSAGFNTGDSTDTQYF.

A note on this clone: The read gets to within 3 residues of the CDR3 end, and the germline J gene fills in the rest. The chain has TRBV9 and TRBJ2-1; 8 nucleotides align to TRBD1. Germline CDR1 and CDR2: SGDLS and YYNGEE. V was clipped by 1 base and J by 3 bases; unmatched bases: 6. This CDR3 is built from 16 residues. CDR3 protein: CASSVLPGQDYNEQFF. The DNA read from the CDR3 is TGTGCCAGCAGCGTACTCCCGGGACAGGACTACAATGAG.

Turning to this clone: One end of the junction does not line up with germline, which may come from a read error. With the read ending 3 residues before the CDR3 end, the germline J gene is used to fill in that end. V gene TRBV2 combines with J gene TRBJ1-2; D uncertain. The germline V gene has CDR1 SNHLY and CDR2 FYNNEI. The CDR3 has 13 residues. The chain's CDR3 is CARSGGSGYDYTF. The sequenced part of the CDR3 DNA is TGTGCCAGAAGTGGAGGGTCCGGATACGAC.

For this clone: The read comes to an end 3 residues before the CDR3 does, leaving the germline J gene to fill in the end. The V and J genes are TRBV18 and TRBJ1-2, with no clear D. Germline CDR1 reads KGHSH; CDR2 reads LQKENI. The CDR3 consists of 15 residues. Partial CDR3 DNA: TGTGCCAGCTCACGACCGGCAGCGGGAGCCTTGGAC. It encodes CASSRPAAGALD. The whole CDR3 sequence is CASSRPAAGALDYTF.

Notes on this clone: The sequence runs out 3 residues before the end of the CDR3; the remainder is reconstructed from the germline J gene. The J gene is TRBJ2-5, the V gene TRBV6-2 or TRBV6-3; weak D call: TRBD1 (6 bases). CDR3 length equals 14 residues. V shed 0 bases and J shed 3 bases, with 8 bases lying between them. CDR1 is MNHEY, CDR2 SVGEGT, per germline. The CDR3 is CASSYSPGEETQYF. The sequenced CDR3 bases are TGTGCCAGCAGTTACTCGCCAGGGGAAGAGACC.

CDR3 sequence reads: CASSFGLAGVRGEQFF. The covered CDR3 bases are TGTGCCAGCAGCTTTGGTCTAGCGGGAGTCCGGGGTGAG. This rearrangement joins TRBV5-4 to TRBJ2-1; TRBD2 matches 10 bases. The CDR3 goes on 3 residues after the read ends, and that part is filled in from the germline J gene. The junction had 11 bases not matched to a gene; V was cut back by 2 bases and J by 9 bases. The CDR3 has 16 amino acids. The V gene's germline CDR1 is SGHNT and CDR2 YYREEE (reference sequence).

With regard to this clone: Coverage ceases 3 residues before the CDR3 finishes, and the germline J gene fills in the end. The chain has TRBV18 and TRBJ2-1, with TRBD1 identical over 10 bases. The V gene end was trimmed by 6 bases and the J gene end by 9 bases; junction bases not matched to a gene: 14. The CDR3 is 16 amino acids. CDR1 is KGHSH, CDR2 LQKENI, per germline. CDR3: CASSRQGAQQLAEQFF. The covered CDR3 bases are TGTGCCAGCTCTCGACAGGGGGCCCAACAGTTGGCTGAG.

CDR3 sequence reads: CASSLWGGGQETQYF. The part of the CDR3 DNA that was read is TGTGCCAGCAGCTTATGGGGAGGGGGCCAAGAGACG. The J gene is TRBJ2-3, the V gene TRBV7-3, with D possibly called TRBD1 or TRBD2 (7 bases each). The sequence runs out 3 residues before the end of the CDR3; the remainder is reconstructed from the germline J gene. The CDR3 is 15 residues long. The germline CDR1 and CDR2 sequences are SGHTA and FQGTGA.

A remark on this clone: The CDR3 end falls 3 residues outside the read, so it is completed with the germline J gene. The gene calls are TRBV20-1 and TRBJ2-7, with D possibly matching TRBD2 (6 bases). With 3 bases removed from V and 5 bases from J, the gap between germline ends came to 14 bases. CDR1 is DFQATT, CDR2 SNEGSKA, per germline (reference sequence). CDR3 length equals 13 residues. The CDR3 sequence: CSARYLGLDEQYF. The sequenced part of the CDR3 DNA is TGCAGTGCTAGGTATCTGGGACTGGACGAG.